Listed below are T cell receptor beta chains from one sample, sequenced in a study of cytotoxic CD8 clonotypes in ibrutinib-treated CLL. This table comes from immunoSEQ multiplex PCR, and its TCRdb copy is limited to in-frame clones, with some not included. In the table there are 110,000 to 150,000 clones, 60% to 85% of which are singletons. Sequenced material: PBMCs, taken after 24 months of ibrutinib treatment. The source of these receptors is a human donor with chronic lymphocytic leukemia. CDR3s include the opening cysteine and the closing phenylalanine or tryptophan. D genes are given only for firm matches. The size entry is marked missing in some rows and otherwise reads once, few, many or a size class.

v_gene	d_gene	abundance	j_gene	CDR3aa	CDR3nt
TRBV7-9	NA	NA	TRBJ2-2	CASSPPLTGELFF	TGTGCCAGCAGCCCGCCATTGACCGGGGAGCTGTTTTTT
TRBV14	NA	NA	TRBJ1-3	CASSQASGNTIYF	TGTGCCAGCAGCCAAGCGTCTGGAAACACCATATATTTT
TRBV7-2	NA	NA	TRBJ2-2	CAGNRGGGYGELFF	TGTGCCGGCAACAGGGGAGGCGGATACGGGGAGCTGTTTTTT
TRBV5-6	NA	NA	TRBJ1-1	CASSFLGTGNTEAFF	TGTGCCAGCAGCTTTTTGGGGACTGGGAACACTGAAGCTTTCTTT
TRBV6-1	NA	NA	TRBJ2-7	CASSPDYEQYF	TGTGCCAGCAGCCCCGACTACGAGCAGTACTTC
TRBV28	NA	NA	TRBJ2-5	CASSLRLQETQYF	TGTGCCAGCAGTTTGCGTCTCCAAGAGACCCAGTACTTC
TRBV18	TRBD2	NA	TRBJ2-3	CASSRGTSGTTDTQYF	TGTGCCAGCTCACGGGGGACTAGCGGGACCACAGATACGCAGTATTTT
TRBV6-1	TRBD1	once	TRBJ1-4	CASSGTQGTEKLFF	TGTGCCAGCAGTGGCACACAGGGGACTGAAAAACTGTTTTTT
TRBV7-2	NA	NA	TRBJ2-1	CASSSQVSSYNEQFF	TGTGCCAGCAGCTCCCAGGTTAGCTCCTACAATGAGCAGTTCTTC
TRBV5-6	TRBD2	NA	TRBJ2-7	CASSGGLARQPYEQYF	TGTGCCAGCAGCGGAGGACTAGCGCGACAACCTTACGAGCAGTACTTC
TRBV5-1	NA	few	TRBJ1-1	CASSVDGNTEAFF	TGCGCCAGCAGCGTAGACGGGAACACTGAAGCTTTCTTT
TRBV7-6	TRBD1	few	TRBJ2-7	CASSLVRGTGGEQYF	TGTGCCAGCAGCTTAGTGCGGGGGACAGGGGGAGAGCAGTACTTC
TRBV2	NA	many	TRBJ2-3	CASSEDPAGEHTQYF	TGTGCCAGCAGTGAAGACCCCGCCGGGGAGCATACGCAGTATTTT
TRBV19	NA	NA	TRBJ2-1	CASRKGNPPYNEQFF	TGTGCCAGTAGGAAGGGAAACCCTCCCTACAATGAGCAGTTCTTC
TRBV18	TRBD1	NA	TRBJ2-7	CASSPSNRGDEQYF	TGTGCCAGCTCACCTTCCAACAGGGGAGACGAGCAGTACTTC
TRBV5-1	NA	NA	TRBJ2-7	CASSLEGSRREQYF	TGCGCCAGCAGCTTGGAGGGCAGCCGGCGGGAGCAGTACTTC
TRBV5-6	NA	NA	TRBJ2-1	CASNPGEAVEQFF	TGTGCCAGCAACCCGGGTGAGGCCGTTGAGCAGTTCTTC
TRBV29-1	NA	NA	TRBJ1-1	CSVEVRAADTEAFF	TGCAGCGTTGAGGTAAGGGCGGCTGACACTGAAGCTTTCTTT
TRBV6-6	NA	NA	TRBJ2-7	CASSGGVTHEQYF	TGTGCCAGCAGTGGAGGGGTAACCCACGAGCAGTACTTC
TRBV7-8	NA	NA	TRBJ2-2	CATQRPNTGELFF	TGTGCCACCCAGAGACCGAACACCGGGGAGCTGTTTTTT
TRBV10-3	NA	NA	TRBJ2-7	CAMGSISEQYF	TGTGCCATGGGCAGTATCAGCGAGCAGTACTTC
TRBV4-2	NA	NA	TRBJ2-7	CASSQDFGGTSYEQYF	TGTGCCAGCAGCCAAGATTTTGGCGGAACCTCCTACGAGCAGTACTTC
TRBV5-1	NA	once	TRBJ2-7	CASSHNPTDPYEQYF	TGCGCCAGCAGCCACAACCCCACAGACCCCTACGAGCAGTACTTC
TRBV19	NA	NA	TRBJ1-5	CASSISGAGGNQPQHF	TGTGCCAGTAGTATCTCGGGGGCTGGGGGCAATCAGCCCCAGCATTTT
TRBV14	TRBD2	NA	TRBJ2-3	CASSHLSGGAGTQYF	TGTGCCAGCAGCCACCTTAGCGGGGGGGCCGGCACGCAGTATTTT
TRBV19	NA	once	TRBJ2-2	CASKAGSVTGELFF	TGTGCCAGTAAGGCAGGGTCGGTCACCGGGGAGCTGTTTTTT
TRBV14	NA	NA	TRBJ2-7	CASSRGGATQYF	TGTGCCAGCAGCCGAGGGGGGGCGACGCAGTACTTC
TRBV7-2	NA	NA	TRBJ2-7	CASSPRQASYEQYF	TGTGCCAGCAGCCCCCGACAGGCCTCCTACGAGCAGTACTTC
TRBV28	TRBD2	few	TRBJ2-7	CATRGGLNEQYF	TGTGCCACCCGGGGGGGGCTGAACGAGCAGTACTTC
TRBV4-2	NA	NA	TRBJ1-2	CASSQAGNYGYTF	TGTGCCAGCAGCCAAGCGGGGAACTATGGCTACACCTTC
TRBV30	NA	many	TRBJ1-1	CAWSVLRTLNTEAFF	TGTGCCTGGAGTGTACTGAGGACCCTGAACACTGAAGCTTTCTTT
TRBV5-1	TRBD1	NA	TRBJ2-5	CASSATGGWETQYF	TGCGCCAGCAGCGCCACAGGGGGCTGGGAGACCCAGTACTTC
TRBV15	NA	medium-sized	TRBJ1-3	CATSRDQGPSHF	TGTGCCACCAGCAGAGATCAGGGGCCAAGCCATTTT
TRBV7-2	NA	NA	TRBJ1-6	CASSPRQASSYNSPLHF	TGTGCCAGCAGCCCCCGACAGGCTAGCTCCTATAATTCACCCCTCCACTTT
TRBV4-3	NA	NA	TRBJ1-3	CASSPTTPGSGNTIYF	TGCGCCAGCAGCCCCACAACCCCGGGAAGCGGAAACACCATATATTTT
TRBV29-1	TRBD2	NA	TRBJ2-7	CNHGEGCEQYF	TGCAACCATGGGGAGGGTTGCGAGCAGTACTTC
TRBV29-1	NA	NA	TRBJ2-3	CSVAPGANTDTQYF	TGCAGCGTTGCCCCAGGGGCTAACACAGATACGCAGTATTTT
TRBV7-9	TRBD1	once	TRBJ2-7	CASSPWGTGGSYEQYF	TGTGCCAGCAGCCCGTGGGGGACAGGGGGCTCCTACGAGCAGTACTTC
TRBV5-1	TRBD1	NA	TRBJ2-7	CASRVGQESYEQYF	TGCGCCAGCAGGGTGGGACAGGAGTCCTACGAGCAGTACTTC
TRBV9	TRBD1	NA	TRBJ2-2	CASSVGQGDGELFF	TGTGCCAGCAGCGTCGGACAGGGGGACGGGGAGCTGTTTTTT
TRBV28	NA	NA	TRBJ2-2	CASSLGRDRTGELFF	TGTGCCAGCAGTTTGGGCAGAGATCGCACCGGGGAGCTGTTTTTT
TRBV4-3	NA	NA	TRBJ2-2	CASRDVPPWGTGELFF	TGCGCCAGCAGGGATGTACCGCCCTGGGGAACCGGGGAGCTGTTTTTT
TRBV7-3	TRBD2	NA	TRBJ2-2	CASSPEGTTAGELFF	TGTGCCAGCAGCCCCGAAGGGACTACGGCGGGGGAGCTGTTTTTT
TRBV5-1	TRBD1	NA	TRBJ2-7	CASSLEGSDREQYF	TGCGCCAGCAGCTTGGAGGGGTCGGACAGGGAGCAGTACTTC
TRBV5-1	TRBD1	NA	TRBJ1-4	CASSLTQGAANEKLFF	TGCGCCAGCAGCTTGACTCAGGGGGCTGCTAATGAAAAACTGTTTTTT
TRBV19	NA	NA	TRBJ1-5	CASSMDNPSNQPQHF	TGTGCCAGTAGTATGGACAACCCCAGCAATCAGCCCCAGCATTTT
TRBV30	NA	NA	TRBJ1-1	CASDKLAMNTEAFF	TGTGCCTCCGACAAGCTTGCCATGAACACTGAAGCTTTCTTT
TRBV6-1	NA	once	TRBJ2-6	CASSGRRSAGANVLTF	TGTGCCAGCAGTGGACGAAGGTCCGCTGGGGCCAACGTCCTGACTTTC
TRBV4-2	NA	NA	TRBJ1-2	CASSLDSLYGYTF	TGTGCCAGCAGCCTGGACTCTCTCTATGGCTACACCTTC
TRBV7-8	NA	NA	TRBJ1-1	CASSLRGANTEAFF	TGTGCCAGCAGCCTCCGTGGGGCGAACACTGAAGCTTTCTTT
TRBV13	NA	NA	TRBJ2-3	CASSSPGGSAWDTQYF	TGTGCCAGCAGCTCCCCTGGGGGCTCAGCGTGGGATACGCAGTATTTT
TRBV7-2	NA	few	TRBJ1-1	CASSRTPNTEAFF	TGTGCCAGCAGCCGAACACCGAACACTGAAGCTTTCTTT
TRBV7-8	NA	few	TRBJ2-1	CASSDLRRSIHNEQFF	TGTGCCAGCAGCGACCTGCGGCGGTCAATCCACAATGAGCAGTTCTTC